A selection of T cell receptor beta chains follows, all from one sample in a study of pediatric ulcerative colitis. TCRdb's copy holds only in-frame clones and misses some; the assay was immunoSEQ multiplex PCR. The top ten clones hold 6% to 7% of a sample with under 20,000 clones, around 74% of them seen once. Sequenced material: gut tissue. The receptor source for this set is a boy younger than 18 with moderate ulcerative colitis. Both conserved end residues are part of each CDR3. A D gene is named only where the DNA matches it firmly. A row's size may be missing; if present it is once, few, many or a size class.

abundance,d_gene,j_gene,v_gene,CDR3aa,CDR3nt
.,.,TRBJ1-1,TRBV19,CASQIGSTNTEAFF,TGTGCCAGTCAAATCGGGAGCACTAACACTGAAGCTTTCTTT
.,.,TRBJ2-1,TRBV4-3,CASSRGGGYNEQFF,TGCGCCAGCAGCCGGGGGGGCGGCTACAATGAGCAGTTCTTC
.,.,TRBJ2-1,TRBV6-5,CASQVGPPLNEQFF,TGTGCCAGCCAGGTCGGTCCCCCCTTGAATGAGCAGTTCTTC
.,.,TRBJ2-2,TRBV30,CAWSVARTGLWTGELFF,TGTGCCTGGAGTGTAGCCAGGACGGGGCTATGGACCGGGGAGCTGTTTTTT
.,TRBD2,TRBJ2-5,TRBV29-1,CSVAGSRGAGGDQETQYF,TGCAGCGTTGCCGGCTCGAGGGGTGCGGGGGGGGATCAAGAGACCCAGTACTTC
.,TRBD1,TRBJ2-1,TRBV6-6,CASSDRGRGGNEQFF,TGTGCCAGCAGCGACAGGGGGCGCGGGGGAAATGAGCAGTTCTTC
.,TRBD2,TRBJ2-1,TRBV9,CASSVEGAGGSGYNEQFF,TGTGCCAGCAGCGTAGAAGGAGCGGGAGGGTCGGGTTACAATGAGCAGTTCTTC
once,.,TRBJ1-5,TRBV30,CAWGQGTDQPQHF,TGTGCCTGGGGGCAGGGGACCGATCAGCCCCAGCATTTT
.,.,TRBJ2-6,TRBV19,CASSGRVGANVLTF,TGTGCCAGTAGTGGTAGGGTTGGGGCCAACGTCCTGACTTTC
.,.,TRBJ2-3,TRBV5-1,CASSLGGTNVLGTQYF,TGCGCCAGCAGCTTAGGAGGGACGAACGTTTTGGGTACGCAGTATTTT
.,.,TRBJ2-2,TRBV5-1,CASSFTVRGPANTGELFF,TGCGCCAGCAGCTTTACAGTTCGCGGGCCAGCGAACACCGGGGAGCTGTTTTTT
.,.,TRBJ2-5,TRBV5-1,CASSLDEGWETQYF,TGCGCCAGCAGCTTGGACGAAGGGTGGGAGACCCAGTACTTC